This T cell receptor beta chain was recorded in a study of cytomegalovirus exposure and HLA in healthy donors (dated by TCRdb to about 2017). Context from the whole study: The 550 to 750 repertoires of the first cohort and the roughly 120 validation repertoires were produced on the same platform, according to a later analysis. Besides the first cohort of more than 650 subjects, a separate validation cohort made up of 90 to 150 different subjects was used. The aim of the study was to test whether cataloging public T cell receptors could identify signatures of past pathogen exposure. To predict cytomegalovirus infection status, the study combined high-throughput TCR immunosequencing, statistical association of individual TCRs with disease status, and machine learning.

The donors were included in the validation cohort of 120 subjects, a group kept apart from the approximately 650-subject first cohort. What the study reported, not specific to this receptor: A few of the identified cytomegalovirus-associated TCR beta chains were confirmed in vitro to be specific for cytomegalovirus antigens. The classifier was reported to diagnose cytomegalovirus status with high specificity and sensitivity in both the original and validation cohorts. The authors suggested that the approach could potentially be extended to other disease states and immunological phenotypes. While some public TCRs were present in many individuals, most TCR sequences turned up only very rarely across donors. The study gave a list of over 150 TCR beta chains associated with cytomegalovirus. All 110 or so repertoires were used to score co-occurrence in the validation cohort in a later analysis, because that analysis had no HLA typing for the cohort. In a later analysis, TCRs clustered in the first cohort were found to also tend to co-occur in the roughly 120 validation repertoires, with 94% of cluster scores above 0.

A word on this clone: The clone's antigen remains unknown. No per-base quality is available; no much larger clone lies one base away.

The library came from the immunoSEQ multiplex PCR assay. Under the source paper's analysis protocol: A statistical classification framework was developed to diagnose cytomegalovirus status using the catalog of TCR beta chain sequences. This is the immuneACCESS table as TCRdb keeps it, with only in-frame sequences that have V and J called. A part of the clones is gone; compared with another copy, unresolved V genes explain less than half, and the rest is unexplained. D and trimming were read from the DNA, whereas the V and J calls and clone size are those reported in that table. Recorded for this sample are about 83,000 clones; around 96% of them occurred a single time. The ten largest make up about 1.3% of the sample. CDR1 and CDR2, looked up from the germline V gene, are ENHRY and SYGVKD. The CDR3 has 14 amino acids, counting the end cysteine and phenylalanine. The only DNA kept is the CDR3, 42 bases in frame from the first base. The junction carries 11 bases between V and J, which are trimmed by 4 bases and 1 base respectively.

The rearranged segments are TRBV10-3 and TRBJ2-7; possibly the D gene is TRBD2, per 6 matching bases. Sequenced material: PBMCs. The sequence derives from a woman under 30 in good health and CMV-seronegative. The DNA reads as follows: TGTGCCATCAGTGTTGAACTAGCTTCCTACGAGCAGTACTTC. Its coded protein is CAISVELASYEQYF.